Listed below are T cell receptor beta chains from one sample, sequenced in a study of identical twins' blood T cells. In TCRdb, the 5' RACE reads were re-called with MiXCR into one record per CDR3 protein. The data contain roughly 380,000 distinct CDR3 sequences, roughly 28% of them singletons. The sample taken for sequencing was PBMCs. The receptors derive from a woman aged 18-55 years in good health. Each CDR3 is given with its conserved first and last residue. Each record gives: J gene, V gene, D gene, clone size, CDR3 DNA, CDR3 protein. A D gene is named only where the DNA matches it firmly. Clone size is shown for a subset of rows, as once, few, many or a class of expanded clone.

>TRBJ2-7|TRBV29-1|.|.
TGCAGCGTTGAAGTGGGGGAGCAGTGCTTC
CSVEVGEQCF
>TRBJ1-5|TRBV29-1|.|few
TGCAGCGTTCGGACCCAGGGTAACAATCAGCCCCAGCATTTT
CSVRTQGNNQPQHF
>TRBJ2-3|TRBV5-1|.|.
TGCGCCAGCAGCGGGACACTAAAGGTCGCGCAGTATTTT
CASSGTLKVAQYF
>TRBJ1-2|TRBV29-1|.|few
TGCAGCGTTGTCGTCAGCTACTATGGCTACACCTTC
CSVVVSYYGYTF
>TRBJ2-7|TRBV20-1|.|once
TGCAGTGCTAGAGAAAGCGGGTTAAGCTCCTACGAGCAGTACTTC
CSARESGLSSYEQYF
>TRBJ1-1|TRBV11-3|.|.
TGTGCCAGCAGTACAACGCCCGTCACTGAAGCTTTCTTT
CASSTTPVTEAFF
>TRBJ2-5|TRBV20-1|.|few
TGCAGTGCTAGAGAGGCAGGGATGCAGACCCAGTACTTC
CSAREAGMQTQYF
>TRBJ2-2|TRBV29-1|.|few
TGCAGCGTTAAATGGCAGGGAAACACCGGGGAGCTGTTTTTT
CSVKWQGNTGELFF
>TRBJ1-1|TRBV7-9|.|.
TGTGCCAGCTGCTGGACAGCTAACACTGAAGCTTTCTTT
CASCWTANTEAFF
>TRBJ1-2|TRBV5-1|.|.
TGCGCCAGCAGCTTACGAGGGGACGGCTACACCTTC
CASSLRGDGYTF
>TRBJ2-3|TRBV5-1|.|.
TGCGCCAGCAGGGCCTCTTCGGGGGGCACAGATACGCAGTATTTT
CASRASSGGTDTQYF
>TRBJ2-7|TRBV28|.|.
TGTGCCAGCAGTTCCCTGTTGGACTGGCGCGAGCAGTACTTC
CASSSLLDWREQYF
>TRBJ2-3|TRBV18|TRBD2|.
TGTGCCAGCTCCCCCCTAGCGGGAGTAGATACGCAGTATTTT
CASSPLAGVDTQYF
>TRBJ2-1|TRBV14|.|few
TGTGCCAGCAGCTATCTCGGGTACAATGAGCAGTTCTTC
CASSYLGYNEQFF
>TRBJ2-1|TRBV12-5|TRBD2|.
TGTGCTAGTGGCGCTAGCGGGATCTACAATGAGCAGTTCTTC
CASGASGIYNEQFF
>TRBJ1-5|TRBV29-1|TRBD1|many
TGCAGCGTTGAGAACCTCAGACAGGGAGGCCAGCCCCAGCATTTT
CSVENLRQGGQPQHF
>TRBJ1-2|TRBV19|.|.
TGTGCCAGTAGGACCAGACCCACTAAGAACTATGGCTACACCTTC
CASRTRPTKNYGYTF
>TRBJ1-1|TRBV11-3|.|few
TGTGCCAGCAGCCCGACCAGGGTGGGAGCTTTCTTT
CASSPTRVGAFF
>TRBJ1-5|TRBV19|.|.
TGTACCAGTAGTCGACAGACATCTAATCAGCCCCAGCATTTT
CTSSRQTSNQPQHF
>TRBJ2-1|TRBV10-3|TRBD2|.
TGTGCCATCAGGAGGGGATTAGCGGGGGCTTACAATGAGCAGTTCTTC
CAIRRGLAGAYNEQFF
>TRBJ2-5|TRBV6-4|.|.
TGTGCCAGCACATTGGGGCAGAAATACACCCTAATAGGGACCCAGTACTTC
CASTLGQKYTLIGTQYF
>TRBJ1-1|TRBV6-5|.|.
TGTGCCAGCATCGCCAGGGGTGACATGAACACTGAAGCTTTCTTT
CASIARGDMNTEAFF
>TRBJ2-1|TRBV12-3/TRBV12-4|.|few
TGTGCCAGCAGTCCCGAAAGGTTCGCTGAGCAGTTCTTC
CASSPERFAEQFF
>TRBJ1-2|TRBV7-9|.|.
TGTGCCAGCAGCTTATGGGGGGAAGATGGCTACACCTTC
CASSLWGEDGYTF
>TRBJ1-4|TRBV6-1|.|.
TGTGCCAGCAGCTCCGGGACATCTGGGGAAAAACTGTTTTTT
CASSSGTSGEKLFF
>TRBJ1-4|TRBV12-3/TRBV12-4|.|.
TGTGCCAACAGACAGAATACTAATGAAAAACTGTTTTTT
CANRQNTNEKLFF
>TRBJ1-5|TRBV12-3/TRBV12-4|.|many
TGTGCCAGCAGTTCTAGTGTACATCAGCCCCAGCATTTT
CASSSSVHQPQHF
>TRBJ2-2|TRBV6-5|.|few
TGTGCCAGCAGGAGACGGGACACAAACACCGGGGAGCTGTTTTTT
CASRRRDTNTGELFF